The rows below give T cell receptor beta chains drawn from one sample of a study of CD8+ T cells in alopecia areata. This table comes from immunoSEQ multiplex PCR, and its TCRdb copy is limited to in-frame clones, with some not included. The data hold about 64,000 clones, with 44% observed a single time. The specimen was NKG2D-low CD8+ T cells sorted from blood. These TCRs come from a human donor with alopecia areata. The CDR3 runs from the conserved cysteine through the conserved F or W. Fields, in order: J gene, V gene, D gene, clone size, CDR3 DNA, CDR3 protein. The D gene is left open where the match is weak. Clone size is shown for a subset of rows, as once, few, many or a class of expanded clone.

TRBJ2-7	TRBV7-9	.	.	TGTGCCAGCAGCTTACCCGACGGCTACTACGAGCAGTACTTC	CASSLPDGYYEQYF
TRBJ2-1	TRBV29-1	.	.	TGCACCGTTGAAAAGGGGGGGGACCTCAATGAGCAGTTCTTC	CTVEKGGDLNEQFF
TRBJ1-1	TRBV29-1	.	.	TGCAGCGTTGAGGGGGGTTTGGGGAACACTGAAGCTTTCTTT	CSVEGGLGNTEAFF
TRBJ2-1	TRBV7-9	.	few	TGTGCCAGCAGCTCCAGGGGCGGTGAGCAGTTCTTC	CASSSRGGEQFF
TRBJ2-1	TRBV29-1	.	few	TGCAGCGTCGCCGATTGGCCAGAGAGCTCCTACAATGAGCAGTTCTTC	CSVADWPESSYNEQFF
TRBJ1-1	TRBV4-1	.	.	TGCGCCAGCAGCCAAGTTGCACCACTTGAAGCTTTCTTT	CASSQVAPLEAFF
TRBJ2-7	TRBV7-2	.	once	TGTGCCAGCAGCTCGGCGGGATACGAGCAGTACTTC	CASSSAGYEQYF
TRBJ2-7	TRBV6-5	TRBD1	.	TGTGCCAGCAGCCGGGACAGGGTCCCCCACGAGCAGTACTTC	CASSRDRVPHEQYF
TRBJ2-1	TRBV6-5	TRBD2	.	TGTGCCAGCAGTTCTGGACTAGCGGGGGGGCTGGAGCAGTTCTTC	CASSSGLAGGLEQFF
TRBJ2-7	TRBV5-1	TRBD2	.	TGCGCCAGCAGCGGATGGACTAGCGGCTCCTACGAGCAGTACTTC	CASSGWTSGSYEQYF
TRBJ2-6	TRBV19	.	.	TGTGCCAGTAACGGTGGGGCCAACGTCCTGACTTTC	CASNGGANVLTF
TRBJ1-1	TRBV19	.	.	TGTGCCAGTAGTGTCATAGAGGGAGTGACTGAAGCTTTCTTT	CASSVIEGVTEAFF
TRBJ2-7	TRBV28	.	once	TGTGCCAGCGCACCCCCGGGACACGAGCAGTACTTC	CASAPPGHEQYF
TRBJ2-3	TRBV27	TRBD2	.	TGTGCCAGCAGTTTGGCGGGGAGGGGTCCAGATACGCAGTATTTT	CASSLAGRGPDTQYF
TRBJ2-7	TRBV9	.	.	TGTGCCAGCAGCCCGCCTGGGGGCTACGAGCAGTACTTC	CASSPPGGYEQYF
TRBJ2-2	TRBV4-1	.	.	TGCGCCAGCAGACATGCCGGGGGGGAGCTGTTTTTT	CASRHAGGELFF
TRBJ2-1	TRBV7-9	.	few	TGTGCCAGCAGTAGGGGCGAGCATGAGCAGTTCTTC	CASSRGEHEQFF
TRBJ2-7	TRBV4-3	.	.	TGCGCCAGCAGCCAAAGGGGGAACTCCTACGAGCAGTACTTC	CASSQRGNSYEQYF
TRBJ2-3	TRBV6-5	.	.	TGTGCCAGCAGTTACTCGACAGGAACAGATACGCAGTATTTT	CASSYSTGTDTQYF
TRBJ1-1	TRBV5-1	.	.	TGCGCCAGCAGCTTGCGACCTGACAGGCCGAACACTGAAGCTTTCTTT	CASSLRPDRPNTEAFF
TRBJ2-1	TRBV9	TRBD2	.	TGTGCCAGCAGCGTAGCGGGCGGGACTAACAATGAGCAGTTCTTC	CASSVAGGTNNEQFF
TRBJ1-1	TRBV29-1	.	few	TGCAGCGTACGGAGGGAGAACACTGAAGCTTTCTTT	CSVRRENTEAFF
TRBJ2-7	TRBV27	TRBD1	once	TGTGCCAGCAGTTTCGGACAGGGCCTCTACGAGCAGTACTTC	CASSFGQGLYEQYF
TRBJ2-1	TRBV6-1	.	.	TGTGCCAGCCGTGGGGGCGGGCCCAGCTCCTACAATGAGCAGTTCTTC	CASRGGGPSSYNEQFF
TRBJ2-1	TRBV7-2	.	few	TGTGCCAGCAGCCTGGGACCGCCTATCCATGAGCAGTTCTTC	CASSLGPPIHEQFF
TRBJ2-7	TRBV5-6	.	.	TGTGCCAGCAGCTTTATAGCTACCTACGAGCAGTACTTC	CASSFIATYEQYF
TRBJ2-3	TRBV7-6	.	.	TGTGCCAGCAGCTTCAGTTCGAGTCCGCCGGGAGATACGCAGTATTTT	CASSFSSSPPGDTQYF
TRBJ2-7	TRBV7-2	.	.	TGTGCCAGCAGCTTAGTCCTAGGGGTTCGGGGCGAGCAGTACTTC	CASSLVLGVRGEQYF
TRBJ2-1	TRBV29-1	TRBD2	few	TGCAGCGTGAGGAGCGGGGGGGCCCGTGAGCAGTTCTTC	CSVRSGGAREQFF
TRBJ2-5	TRBV27	.	.	TGTGCCAGCAGCCCGGGGGTTGCGGACAAAGGAGAGACCCAGTACTTC	CASSPGVADKGETQYF
TRBJ2-3	TRBV29-1	.	few	TGCAGCGTTGTGGCAGGGCTACATACGCAGTATTTT	CSVVAGLHTQYF
TRBJ2-5	TRBV7-2	.	many	TGTGCCAGCAGCTTAGTGGGTAGGGGTTCAGAGACCCAGTACTTC	CASSLVGRGSETQYF
TRBJ2-5	TRBV29-1	.	few	TGCAGCGTTGTTCCCCTAGGGGTGGAGACCCAGTACTTC	CSVVPLGVETQYF
TRBJ2-1	TRBV19	.	.	TGTGCCAGTAGTATCTATGGTGAGCAGTTCTTC	CASSIYGEQFF
TRBJ2-2	TRBV29-1	.	.	TGCAGCGTTGAGAGGTTATCTACCGGGACGGTGAACACCGGGGAGCTGTTTTTT	CSVERLSTGTVNTGELFF
TRBJ1-2	TRBV29-1	.	.	TGCAGCGTTGGGATTGGAGTGGGCGACTATGGCTACACCTTC	CSVGIGVGDYGYTF
TRBJ1-5	TRBV6-5	.	.	TGTGCCAGCAGTCCCGGGCCAAATCAGCCCCAGCATTTT	CASSPGPNQPQHF
TRBJ1-2	TRBV4-1	.	once	TGCGCCAGCAGCCTGACGGAGGACACGGTTTATGGCTACACCTTC	CASSLTEDTVYGYTF
TRBJ2-3	TRBV9	.	.	TGTGCCAGCAGCCTTCACCAGGGCCAGAGCACAGATACGCAGTATTTT	CASSLHQGQSTDTQYF
TRBJ2-1	TRBV7-9	.	few	TGTGCCAGCAGCGCCATCCTTGTAGGGGGCAATGAGCAGTTCTTC	CASSAILVGGNEQFF
TRBJ2-7	TRBV7-9	.	.	TGTGCCAGCAGCCCAGGACATCTTGTCTACGAGCAGTACTTC	CASSPGHLVYEQYF
TRBJ2-1	TRBV29-1	TRBD1	.	TGCAGCGTCTCGCAGGGGGACTCCTACAATGAGCAGTTCTTC	CSVSQGDSYNEQFF
TRBJ2-3	TRBV5-6	.	few	TGTGCCAGCAGCGTTGGTGGATATACGCAGTATTTT	CASSVGGYTQYF
TRBJ2-7	TRBV29-1	TRBD2	.	TGCAGCGTAGATGAGGGACTAGCGGGTAGCTCCTACGAGCAGTACTTC	CSVDEGLAGSSYEQYF
TRBJ2-1	TRBV5-6	.	.	TGTGCCAGCAGCCTGGCCGGGGAGCAGTTCTTC	CASSLAGEQFF
TRBJ1-1	TRBV29-1	.	.	TGCAGCGCGGGCAGATTGAACACTGAAGCTTTCTTT	CSAGRLNTEAFF
TRBJ1-1	TRBV4-3	.	.	TGCGCCAGCAGCCAAGACGAGGAACTTCGGGAAGCTTTCTTT	CASSQDEELREAFF